These 10 T cell receptor beta chains came from one sample sequenced in a study of OX40 agonist ivuxolimab in advanced cancers. Repertoires were generated with immunoSEQ multiplex PCR, while TCRdb's copy carries only in-frame clones and drops some. The repertoire holds about 46,000 clones, roughly 90% seen once, with just under 5% in the top ten. The sample was CD4+ or CD8+ T cells sorted from blood, taken in a trial of the OX40 agonist ivuxolimab. All receptors derive from an adult with an advanced solid tumor such as melanoma, head and neck, liver or kidney cancer.

The J gene is TRBJ1-5, the V gene TRBV6-1; D unresolved. Per germline, CDR1 MNHNS and CDR2 SASEGT. Trimming removed 1 base from V and 3 bases from J, with 16 bases in between. This CDR3 has 17 residues. The CDR3 loop reads CASSEGWFEDYNQPQHF. For the CDR3, the DNA is TGTGCCAGCAGTGAAGGGTGGTTCGAGGACTACAATCAGCCCCAGCATTTT.

V gene TRBV27 combines with J gene TRBJ2-7, with 8 bases identical to TRBD2. The CDR3 length is 16 residues. Trimming removed 6 bases from V and 0 bases from J; junction bases left unmatched: 10. CDR1 is MNHEY and CDR2 is SMNVEV in the germline V gene (reference sequence). The CDR3 loop reads CASSPSGGLVSYEQYV. As DNA, the CDR3 is TGTGCCAGCAGCCCATCGGGGGGGTTAGTCTCCTACGAGCAGTACGTC.

The gene calls are TRBV4-1 and TRBJ1-1, with no clear D. Germline V gene sequence: CDR1 MGHRA, CDR2 YSYEKL. The CDR3 is 13 residues long. Trimming shortened V by 3 bases and J by 7 bases, and 12 bases separated the two germline ends. The CDR3 region is CASSQTLRNEAFF. CDR3 DNA sequence: TGCGCCAGCAGCCAGACTTTGCGGAATGAAGCTTTCTTT.

The DNA for the CDR3 is TGTGCCAGCAGCTTAGGGGACTTTAGCAATCAGCCCCAGCATTTT. This encodes CASSLGDFSNQPQHF. The chain is built from TRBV7-2 and TRBJ1-5, with D maybe TRBD1 (5 bases). This CDR3 region has 15 residues. Per the germline V gene, CDR1 is SGHTA and CDR2 is FQGNSA. V lost 1 base to trimming and J lost 0 bases, with 7 bases between them.

The V and J genes are TRBV5-4 and TRBJ1-2; D perhaps matches TRBD1 (6 bases). CDR3 length: 17 amino acids. Deletions cut 1 base from V and 0 bases from J, with 16 bases between. Germline V gene data show CDR1 as SGHNT and CDR2 as YYREEE (reference sequence). CDR3 DNA: TGTGCCAGCAGCTTGAAAGGCAGCGGGGGCCCTAACTATGGCTACACCTTC. Amino acid sequence: CASSLKGSGGPNYGYTF.

The chain uses TRBV30 and TRBJ2-1; no clear D gene. V dropped 5 bases and J dropped 7 bases, with 12 bases sitting between them. Germline V gives CDR1 GTSNPN, CDR2 SVGIG (reference sequence). The CDR3 is made up of 12 amino acids. CDR3 nucleotides: TGTGCCTGGTTCCCCCTGGTAAATGAGCAGTTCTTC. Translated: CAWFPLVNEQFF. The full variable domain, rest sourced from reference TRBV30 and TRBJ2-1, is SQTIHQWPATLVQPVGSPLSLECTVEGTSNPNLYWYRQAAGRGLQLLFYSVGIGQISSEVPQNLSASRPQDRQFILSSKKLLLSDSGFYLCAWFPLVNEQFFGPGTRLTVL.

This chain joins TRBV4-1 and TRBJ2-7, with D possibly matching TRBD2 (6 bases). This CDR3 has 15 residues. Germline V gene data show CDR1 as MGHRA and CDR2 as YSYEKL. V lost 1 base and J lost 1, with 11 bases in between. The CDR3 nucleotides are TGCGCCAGCAGCCAAGTCGGGAGAGGATCCTACGAGCAGTACTTC. This sequence encodes CASSQVGRGSYEQYF.

This chain uses TRBV7-3 with TRBJ2-1; 10 bases fit TRBD2. This CDR3 is 15 amino acids long. V trimming: 2 bases; J trimming: 3 bases; junction bases outside the gene matches: 1. The germline gives CDR1 SGHTA, CDR2 FQGTGA. The CDR3 DNA reads as TGTGCCAGCAGCTTAGTAGCGGGAGGCTACAATGAGCAGTTCTTC. It specifies CASSLVAGGYNEQFF. Combining the CDR3 with reference TRBV7-3 and TRBJ2-1 gives the whole variable domain GAGVSQTPSNKVTEKGKYVELRCDPISGHTALYWYRQSLGQGPEFLIYFQGTGAADDSGLPNDRFFAVRPEGSVSTLKIQRTERGDSAVYLCASSLVAGGYNEQFFGPGTRLTVL.

The V call is TRBV9, the J call TRBJ2-2, with D perhaps matching TRBD2 (5 bases). The CDR3 consists of 14 residues. V was clipped by 3 bases and J by 7 bases, with 13 bases between them. CDR1 is SGDLS, CDR2 YYNGEE, per germline. The CDR3, as DNA: TGTGCCAGCAGCGGGTATACAGAGGGCGGGGAGCTGTTTTTT. Its translation is CASSGYTEGGELFF.

The chain recombines TRBV6-4 with TRBJ2-1, with 8 bases fitting TRBD2. This CDR3 has 13 residues. Germline CDR1 reads MRHNA; CDR2 reads SNTAGT. With V trimmed by 9 bases and J by 8 bases, 9 bases remained unmatched. DNA of the CDR3: TGTGCCAGTAGCGTAGCGGGGTCTCATGAGCAGTTCTTC. It translates to CASSVAGSHEQFF.